These T cell receptor beta chains were read from a single sample in a study of blood T cell repertoires in COVID-19. Method: immunoSEQ multiplex PCR; TCRdb's copy keeps in-frame clones and lacks some. There are some 170,000 clones in the sample; under 80% occur only once, and 2.5% to 3.5% lies in the top ten. Sequenced sample: peripheral blood. The receptors stem from a man in his sixties or seventies with acute or convalescent COVID-19. Both conserved end residues are part of each CDR3. Each record gives: D gene, V gene, J gene, clone size, CDR3 protein, CDR3 DNA. The D gene is left open where the match is weak. For some rows the clone size is stated as once, few or many, or as a class when expanded; others skip it.

d_gene: -; v_gene: TRBV7-8; j_gene: TRBJ2-5; abundance: -; CDR3aa: CASSLGLGRQETQYF; CDR3nt: TGTGCCAGCAGCCTAGGTTTGGGCAGGCAAGAGACCCAGTACTTC
d_gene: TRBD2; v_gene: TRBV7-8; j_gene: TRBJ2-7; abundance: -; CDR3aa: CASSREGVAGYEQYF; CDR3nt: TGTGCCAGCAGCCGAGAGGGAGTAGCGGGATACGAGCAGTACTTC
d_gene: TRBD2; v_gene: TRBV11-2; j_gene: TRBJ2-1; abundance: -; CDR3aa: CASSFGTSGRNEQFF; CDR3nt: TGTGCCAGCAGCTTCGGGACTAGCGGGAGGAATGAGCAGTTCTTC
d_gene: TRBD2; v_gene: TRBV6-5; j_gene: TRBJ2-5; abundance: few; CDR3aa: CASKVSGGLETQYF; CDR3nt: TGTGCCAGCAAGGTTAGCGGGGGTCTTGAGACCCAGTACTTC
d_gene: TRBD2; v_gene: TRBV15; j_gene: TRBJ2-3; abundance: -; CDR3aa: CATSRDPPGLAGRLTDTQYF; CDR3nt: TGTGCCACCAGCAGAGACCCACCGGGACTAGCGGGGCGACTCACAGATACGCAGTATTTT
d_gene: TRBD1; v_gene: TRBV5-1; j_gene: TRBJ2-7; abundance: -; CDR3aa: CASSPTGGSYEQYF; CDR3nt: TGCGCCAGCAGCCCGACAGGGGGCTCCTACGAGCAGTACTTC
d_gene: TRBD1; v_gene: TRBV30; j_gene: TRBJ1-1; abundance: -; CDR3aa: CACYRGSNTEAFF; CDR3nt: TGTGCCTGTTACAGGGGCTCCAACACTGAAGCTTTCTTT
d_gene: TRBD1; v_gene: TRBV6-5; j_gene: TRBJ1-5; abundance: few; CDR3aa: CASSLQGGSNQPQHF; CDR3nt: TGTGCCAGCAGTTTACAGGGGGGGAGCAATCAGCCCCAGCATTTT
d_gene: -; v_gene: TRBV19; j_gene: TRBJ1-5; abundance: -; CDR3aa: CASSVTGSRYQPQHF; CDR3nt: TGTGCCAGTAGTGTTACCGGGTCTCGTTATCAGCCCCAGCATTTT
d_gene: TRBD1; v_gene: TRBV19; j_gene: TRBJ1-5; abundance: -; CDR3aa: CASGQEQPQHF; CDR3nt: TGTGCCAGTGGACAGGAGCAGCCCCAGCATTTT
d_gene: TRBD1; v_gene: TRBV28; j_gene: TRBJ1-3; abundance: once; CDR3aa: CASSIEDRRRGNTIYF; CDR3nt: TGTGCCAGCAGTATAGAGGACAGGCGGAGGGGAAACACCATATATTTT
d_gene: -; v_gene: TRBV20-1; j_gene: TRBJ2-1; abundance: -; CDR3aa: CSASPGGLAGYNEQFF; CDR3nt: TGCAGTGCTAGTCCAGGGGGTCTAGCGGGCTACAATGAGCAGTTCTTC
d_gene: -; v_gene: TRBV19; j_gene: TRBJ2-5; abundance: -; CDR3aa: CASSQTREETQYF; CDR3nt: TGTGCCAGTAGTCAGACTAGGGAAGAGACCCAGTACTTC
d_gene: TRBD1; v_gene: TRBV19; j_gene: TRBJ1-5; abundance: -; CDR3aa: CASGGTGSYSNQPQHF; CDR3nt: TGTGCCAGCGGCGGGACAGGGTCTTATAGCAATCAGCCCCAGCATTTT
d_gene: -; v_gene: TRBV11-2; j_gene: TRBJ2-1; abundance: -; CDR3aa: CASSSLLRGREGEQFF; CDR3nt: TGTGCCAGCAGCTCCCTCTTGCGGGGGCGTGAGGGAGAGCAGTTCTTC
d_gene: -; v_gene: TRBV29-1; j_gene: TRBJ2-6; abundance: -; CDR3aa: CSVEKQAASGLTF; CDR3nt: TGCAGCGTTGAAAAGCAGGCGGCAAGCGGACTGACTTTC
d_gene: -; v_gene: TRBV2; j_gene: TRBJ1-5; abundance: -; CDR3aa: CASRQNSNQPQHF; CDR3nt: TGTGCCAGCAGACAAAATAGCAATCAGCCCCAGCATTTT
d_gene: -; v_gene: TRBV30; j_gene: TRBJ1-4; abundance: -; CDR3aa: CAWSVSRAPNEKLFF; CDR3nt: TGTGCCTGGAGTGTCTCCAGGGCGCCTAATGAAAAACTGTTTTTT
d_gene: TRBD1; v_gene: TRBV11-3; j_gene: TRBJ2-5; abundance: -; CDR3aa: CASSLGTGGAETQYF; CDR3nt: TGTGCCAGCAGCTTAGGTACAGGGGGCGCAGAGACCCAGTACTTC
d_gene: TRBD1; v_gene: TRBV5-1; j_gene: TRBJ1-1; abundance: once; CDR3aa: CASSFGQGRREAFF; CDR3nt: TGCGCCAGCAGCTTCGGACAGGGCCGCAGGGAAGCTTTCTTT
d_gene: TRBD1; v_gene: TRBV5-1; j_gene: TRBJ1-1; abundance: once; CDR3aa: CASSFSGGTEAFF; CDR3nt: TGCGCCAGCAGCTTCTCAGGGGGCACTGAAGCTTTCTTT
d_gene: -; v_gene: TRBV28; j_gene: TRBJ2-7; abundance: -; CDR3aa: CASTPPSRAYEQYF; CDR3nt: TGTGCCAGCACCCCTCCCAGCAGGGCCTACGAGCAGTACTTC
d_gene: TRBD1; v_gene: TRBV28; j_gene: TRBJ1-2; abundance: -; CDR3aa: CASRTGQGEYGYTF; CDR3nt: TGTGCCAGCAGAACGGGACAGGGGGAATATGGCTACACCTTC
d_gene: TRBD2; v_gene: TRBV6-5; j_gene: TRBJ2-1; abundance: few; CDR3aa: CASGLAGVNFF; CDR3nt: TGTGCCAGCGGACTAGCGGGAGTTAATTTCTTC
d_gene: TRBD2; v_gene: TRBV30; j_gene: TRBJ2-1; abundance: -; CDR3aa: CAWSVPRTSGSNEQFF; CDR3nt: TGTGCCTGGAGTGTACCCAGGACTAGCGGGAGCAATGAGCAGTTCTTC
d_gene: -; v_gene: TRBV21-1; j_gene: TRBJ1-4; abundance: -; CDR3aa: CASLMTGGLEKLFF; CDR3nt: TGTGCCAGCTTGATGACAGGGGGCTTGGAAAAACTGTTTTTT
d_gene: TRBD2; v_gene: TRBV4-2; j_gene: TRBJ2-5; abundance: few; CDR3aa: CASSQFELAGGPGGTQYF; CDR3nt: TGTGCCAGCAGCCAATTTGAGTTAGCGGGGGGGCCAGGAGGGACCCAGTACTTC
d_gene: -; v_gene: TRBV6-5; j_gene: TRBJ1-6; abundance: few; CDR3aa: CASSTAEASSPLHF; CDR3nt: TGTGCCAGCAGCACCGCGGAGGCTTCTTCACCCCTCCACTTT
d_gene: -; v_gene: TRBV5-1; j_gene: TRBJ1-3; abundance: many; CDR3aa: CASSLVGGSSGNTIYF; CDR3nt: TGCGCCAGCAGCTTGGTCGGCGGAAGCTCTGGAAACACCATATATTTT
d_gene: -; v_gene: TRBV27; j_gene: TRBJ1-1; abundance: once; CDR3aa: CASSLFRTARSTEAFF; CDR3nt: TGTGCCAGCAGTTTATTCCGGACAGCCCGGAGCACTGAAGCTTTCTTT
d_gene: -; v_gene: TRBV15; j_gene: TRBJ2-7; abundance: -; CDR3aa: CATSRDRRQSYEQYF; CDR3nt: TGTGCCACCAGCAGAGATCGGCGACAGTCCTACGAGCAGTACTTC
d_gene: -; v_gene: TRBV12-3/TRBV12-4; j_gene: TRBJ1-6; abundance: few; CDR3aa: CASSLSASPLHF; CDR3nt: TGTGCCAGCAGTTTAAGCGCTTCACCCCTCCACTTT
d_gene: TRBD1; v_gene: TRBV4-2; j_gene: TRBJ1-1; abundance: -; CDR3aa: CASSQDRGRGDTEAFF; CDR3nt: TGTGCCAGCAGCCAAGACAGGGGGCGAGGGGACACTGAAGCTTTCTTT
d_gene: -; v_gene: TRBV6-1; j_gene: TRBJ2-5; abundance: -; CDR3aa: CASSEMRTEQETQYF; CDR3nt: TGTGCCAGCAGTGAAATGAGGACAGAACAAGAGACCCAGTACTTC
d_gene: -; v_gene: TRBV10-3; j_gene: TRBJ2-5; abundance: -; CDR3aa: CAIRDSSQETQYF; CDR3nt: TGTGCCATCAGGGACAGCAGTCAAGAGACCCAGTACTTC
d_gene: -; v_gene: TRBV7-6; j_gene: TRBJ1-3; abundance: -; CDR3aa: CASSLIAGRLSGNTIYF; CDR3nt: TGTGCCAGCAGCTTAATCGCAGGGAGGCTTTCTGGAAACACCATATATTTT
d_gene: -; v_gene: TRBV24-1; j_gene: TRBJ1-1; abundance: -; CDR3aa: CATSDLKRGTHGTEAFF; CDR3nt: TGTGCCACCAGTGATTTGAAAAGGGGAACTCACGGCACTGAAGCTTTCTTT
d_gene: -; v_gene: TRBV3-1/TRBV3-2; j_gene: TRBJ2-4; abundance: -; CDR3aa: CASSQWGLAKNIQYF; CDR3nt: TGTGCCAGCAGCCAATGGGGCCTAGCCAAAAACATTCAGTACTTC
d_gene: TRBD1; v_gene: TRBV28; j_gene: TRBJ1-1; abundance: -; CDR3aa: CASSPPGTGMGMNTEAFF; CDR3nt: TGTGCCAGCAGTCCGCCGGGGACAGGGATGGGGATGAACACTGAAGCTTTCTTT
d_gene: TRBD2; v_gene: TRBV3-1/TRBV3-2; j_gene: TRBJ2-1; abundance: -; CDR3aa: CASSNLRTSGSDDEQFF; CDR3nt: TGTGCCAGCAGCAACCTACGGACTAGCGGGAGTGACGATGAGCAGTTCTTC
d_gene: -; v_gene: TRBV6-4; j_gene: TRBJ2-2; abundance: -; CDR3aa: CASARDLNTGELFF; CDR3nt: TGTGCCAGCGCCCGGGATTTGAACACCGGGGAGCTGTTTTTT
d_gene: -; v_gene: TRBV15; j_gene: TRBJ2-3; abundance: -; CDR3aa: CATSRVTRTDTQYF; CDR3nt: TGTGCCACCAGCAGAGTCACTAGGACAGATACGCAGTATTTT
d_gene: TRBD2; v_gene: TRBV30; j_gene: TRBJ2-3; abundance: -; CDR3aa: CAWLVAGVDTQYF; CDR3nt: TGTGCCTGGCTGGTAGCGGGAGTTGATACGCAGTATTTT
d_gene: TRBD1; v_gene: TRBV6-5; j_gene: TRBJ1-3; abundance: few; CDR3aa: CASTADRGRGNTIYF; CDR3nt: TGTGCCAGCACCGCCGACAGGGGAAGAGGAAACACCATATATTTT
d_gene: TRBD1; v_gene: TRBV5-6; j_gene: TRBJ1-4; abundance: -; CDR3aa: CASSLGGQGRGEKLFF; CDR3nt: TGTGCCAGCAGCCTGGGAGGACAGGGTCGAGGCGAAAAACTGTTTTTT
d_gene: TRBD1; v_gene: TRBV18; j_gene: TRBJ1-2; abundance: -; CDR3aa: CASSPRTGGEGYGYTF; CDR3nt: TGTGCCAGCTCACCTAGGACAGGGGGCGAAGGCTATGGCTACACCTTC
d_gene: TRBD1; v_gene: TRBV28; j_gene: TRBJ1-3; abundance: once; CDR3aa: CASREQGARDTIYF; CDR3nt: TGTGCCAGCAGGGAGCAGGGGGCGAGGGACACCATATATTTT
d_gene: -; v_gene: TRBV5-1; j_gene: TRBJ2-5; abundance: -; CDR3aa: CASSLDWTVQETQYF; CDR3nt: TGCGCCAGCAGCTTGGATTGGACAGTTCAAGAGACCCAGTACTTC
d_gene: TRBD1; v_gene: TRBV6-5; j_gene: TRBJ1-1; abundance: -; CDR3aa: CASRLTGVTEAFF; CDR3nt: TGTGCCAGCAGACTGACAGGGGTTACTGAAGCTTTCTTT